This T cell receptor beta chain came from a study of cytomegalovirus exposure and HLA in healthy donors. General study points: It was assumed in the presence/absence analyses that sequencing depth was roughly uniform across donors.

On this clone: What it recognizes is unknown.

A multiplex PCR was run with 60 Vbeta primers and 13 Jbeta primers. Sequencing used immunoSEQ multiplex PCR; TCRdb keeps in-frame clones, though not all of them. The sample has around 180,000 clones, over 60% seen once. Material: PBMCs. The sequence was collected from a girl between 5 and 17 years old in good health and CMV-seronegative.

CDR3 coding DNA: TGTGCCAGCACCGCCGGCGGGCCGAACACCGGGGAGCTGTTTTTT. It specifies CASTAGGPNTGELFF. The J gene is TRBJ2-2, the V gene TRBV27, with a tentative D call TRBD2 (5 bases). The CDR3 covers 15 residues. From germline, CDR1 is MNHEY and CDR2 SMNVEV (reference sequence). Between the trimmed V and J ends, which lost 7 bases and 0 bases, there was a span of 12 bases.